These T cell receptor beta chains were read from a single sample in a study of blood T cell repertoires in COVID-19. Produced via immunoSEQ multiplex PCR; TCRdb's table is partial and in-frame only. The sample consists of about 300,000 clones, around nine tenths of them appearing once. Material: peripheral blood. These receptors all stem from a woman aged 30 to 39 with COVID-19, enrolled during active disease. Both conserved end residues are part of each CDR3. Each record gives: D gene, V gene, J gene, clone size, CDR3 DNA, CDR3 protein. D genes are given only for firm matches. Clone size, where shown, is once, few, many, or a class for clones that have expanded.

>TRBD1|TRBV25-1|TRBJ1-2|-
TGTGCCAGCAGACGAACAGGGGCGGACTATGGCTACACCTTC
CASRRTGADYGYTF
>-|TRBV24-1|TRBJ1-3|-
TGTGCCACCAGTGCATCCTCTGGAAACACCATATATTTT
CATSASSGNTIYF
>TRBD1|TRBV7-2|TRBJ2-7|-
TGTGCCAGCAGCCCAAGGACAGGGCGAATCGGCGAGCAGTACTTC
CASSPRTGRIGEQYF
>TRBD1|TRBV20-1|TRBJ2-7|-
TGCAGTGCAACGACAGGGATCGAGCAGTACTTC
CSATTGIEQYF
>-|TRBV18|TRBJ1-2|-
TGTGCCAGCTCACCACTAGGGGATCCTGCCTGGGGCTACACCTTC
CASSPLGDPAWGYTF
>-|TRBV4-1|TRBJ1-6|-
TGCGCCAGCGGCGCGGCGGTCTATAATTCACCCCTCCACTTT
CASGAAVYNSPLHF
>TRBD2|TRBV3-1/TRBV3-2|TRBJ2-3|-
TGTGCCAGCAGCCAAGATCGATTGGGACTAGCGGGCAATAAATGGTATTTT
CASSQDRLGLAGNKWYF
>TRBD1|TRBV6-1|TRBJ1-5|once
TGTGCCAGCAGTGAAATGACAGGGTGGCAGCCCCAGCATTTT
CASSEMTGWQPQHF
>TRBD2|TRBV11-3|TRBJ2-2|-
TGTGCCAGCAGCTTGCGGGGGGGAGGCACCGGGGAGCTGTTTTTT
CASSLRGGGTGELFF
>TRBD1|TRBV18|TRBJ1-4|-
TGTGCCAGCTCACGCGAACAGGGGGCTGGTGAAAAACTGTTTTTT
CASSREQGAGEKLFF
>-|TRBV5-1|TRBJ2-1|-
TGCGCCAGCAGCGCTACAGGGTCATCCTACAATGAGCAGTTCTTC
CASSATGSSYNEQFF
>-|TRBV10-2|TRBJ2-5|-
TGCGCCAGCAGTGAACCGGGGGAAGAGACCCAGTACTTC
CASSEPGEETQYF
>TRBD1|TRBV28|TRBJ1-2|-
TGTGCCAGCAGGGGGACAGGGGAAGGCTACACCTTC
CASRGTGEGYTF
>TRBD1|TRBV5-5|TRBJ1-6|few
TGTGCCAGCAGTCTGACAGGGCTTGATGATTCACCCCTCCACTTT
CASSLTGLDDSPLHF
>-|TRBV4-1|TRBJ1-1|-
TGCGCCAGCAGCGAGAGAGTGAACACTGAAGCTTTCTTT
CASSERVNTEAFF
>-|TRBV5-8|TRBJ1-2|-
TGTGCCAGCAGCTTCTTATCTAGGGGGTTATCGAAAGGCTACACCTTC
CASSFLSRGLSKGYTF
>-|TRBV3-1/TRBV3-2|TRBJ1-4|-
TGTGCCAGCAGCCAAGTTATCAGGGGAAGTGAAAAACTGTTTTTT
CASSQVIRGSEKLFF
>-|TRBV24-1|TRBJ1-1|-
TGTGCCACCAGTTTTTCAGGGACTGAAGCTTTCTTT
CATSFSGTEAFF
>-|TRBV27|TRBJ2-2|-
TGTGCCAGCAGTTCCCGTAGCCCCGGGGAGCTGTTTTTT
CASSSRSPGELFF
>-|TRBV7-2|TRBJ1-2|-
TGTGCCAGCAGCTTAGACAGGGTTAGTGGCTACACCTTC
CASSLDRVSGYTF
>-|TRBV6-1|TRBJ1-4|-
TGTGCCAGCAGTGAAGGGGCAGGGTATGAAAAACTGTTTTTT
CASSEGAGYEKLFF
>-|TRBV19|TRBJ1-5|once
TGTGCCAGTAGTATCAGGGATAGCAATCAGCCCCAGCATTTT
CASSIRDSNQPQHF
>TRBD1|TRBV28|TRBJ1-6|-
TGTGCCAGCAGACCCTCGACAGGGGGCAATTCACCCCTCCACTTT
CASRPSTGGNSPLHF